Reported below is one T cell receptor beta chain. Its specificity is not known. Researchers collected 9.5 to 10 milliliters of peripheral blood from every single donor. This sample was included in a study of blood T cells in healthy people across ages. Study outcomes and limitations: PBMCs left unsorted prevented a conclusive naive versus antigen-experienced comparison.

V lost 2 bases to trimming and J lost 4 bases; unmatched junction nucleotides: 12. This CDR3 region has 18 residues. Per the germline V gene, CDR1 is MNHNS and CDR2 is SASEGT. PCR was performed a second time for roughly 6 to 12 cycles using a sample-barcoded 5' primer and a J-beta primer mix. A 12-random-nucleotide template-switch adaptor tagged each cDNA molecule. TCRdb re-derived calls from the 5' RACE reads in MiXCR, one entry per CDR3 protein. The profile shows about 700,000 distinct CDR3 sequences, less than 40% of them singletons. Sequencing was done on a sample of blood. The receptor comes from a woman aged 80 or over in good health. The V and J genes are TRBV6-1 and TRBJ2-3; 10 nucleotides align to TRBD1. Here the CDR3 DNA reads TGTGCCAGCAGTGAATACACCGGGACAGGGGACTTTCCAGATACGCAGTATTTT. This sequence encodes CASSEYTGTGDFPDTQYF.